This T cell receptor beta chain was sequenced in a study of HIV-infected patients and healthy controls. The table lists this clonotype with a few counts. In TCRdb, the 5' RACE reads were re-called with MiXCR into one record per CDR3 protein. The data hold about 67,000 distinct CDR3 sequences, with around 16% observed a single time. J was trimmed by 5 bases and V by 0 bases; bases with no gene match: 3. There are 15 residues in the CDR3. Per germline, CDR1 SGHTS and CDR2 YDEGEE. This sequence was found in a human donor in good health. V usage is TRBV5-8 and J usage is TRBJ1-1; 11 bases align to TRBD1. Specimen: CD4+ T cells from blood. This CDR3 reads CASSLAGTGGTEAFF. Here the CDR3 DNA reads TGTGCCAGCAGCTTGGCCGGGACAGGGGGTACTGAAGCTTTCTTT.